This T cell receptor (beta chain) was sequenced during a study of blood T cell repertoires in COVID-19 (TCRdb year 2020). At the level of the whole study: The collaborator samples originated in the United States, Italy and Spain and spanned the acute and convalescent phases of COVID-19. The prospective study material was composed of cDNA or gDNA derived from T cells, B-cell-depleted T cells, or PBMCs. The dataset comprised deeply sampled blood TCRbeta repertoires from subjects exposed to, actively infected with, or recovered from COVID-19. The repertoires were released in a freely available public database intended as a resource for research on the immune response to SARS-CoV-2. The samples were drawn from the first 160 participants of the ongoing ImmuneRACE study and from some 1,300 subjects provided by 6 global collaborators. Nearly every sample came with metadata listing a de-identified subject ID, COVID-19 status, age in years and sex. Where available, HLA class I and class II types were taken from metadata supplied by the sample provider and were not determined by assay-based typing.

Study-level results and caveats: Clinical and demographic metadata were provided uncurated, with the amount varying by source and participant.

From the germline V gene (reference sequence), CDR1 is LGHDT and CDR2 is YNNKEL. Germline trimming: 4 bases from V, 2 bases from J; junction bases outside gene matches: 8. The CDR3 goes from the cysteine to the phenylalanine over 17 residues. Solely the CDR3 DNA is kept, with 51 bases framed from the first base. The collaborating institutions used their own protocols to collect whole blood in K2EDTA tubes. For TCRbeta analysis, collaborator samples were shipped as frozen whole blood, as isolated PBMCs, or as DNA extracted from either sample type. This clone was counted between two and nine times. Its antigen remains undetermined. It has no much larger one-base neighbor in the sample; base qualities were not kept. The immunoSEQ Assay, a bias-controlled multiplex PCR, was used to amplify TCRbeta CDR3 regions from genomic DNA. In the authors' own workflow: The number of nucleated cells in each sample was estimated from the amplification of reference gene primers within the assay. To quantify the absolute abundance of each unique TCRbeta CDR3 rearrangement, sequence reads were collapsed and filtered. Productive Simpson clonality was computed per sample as the square root of Simpson's diversity index over productive rearrangements. The immuneACCESS repertoire file appears here via TCRdb, limited to in-frame rearrangements. These files lack a portion of the clones; in checked studies, under half of the deficit traces to unresolved V genes, and the cause of the others is not known. The V and J calls and clone size come from that table; D and trimming were worked out from the DNA. Recorded for this sample are about 200,000 clones; around 83% of them occurred a single time. About 13% of the sample rests with the top ten.

This clonotype was obtained from a human donor in a cohort sampled during active COVID-19. The sequenced material came from peripheral blood. Rearrangement joined TRBV3-1 (or the pseudogene TRBV3-2) to TRBJ2-7, and TRBD2 matches 13 of the central bases. The DNA reads as follows: TGTGCCAGCAGCCGAACTAGCGGGAGGGCCAAGGCCTACGAGCAGTACTTC. It codes for CASSRTSGRAKAYEQYF.